A single sample gave rise to the 15 T cell receptor beta chains below, sequenced in a study of vaccination and CD4 T cells after COVID-19. The treatment: roughly ten-day PBMC culture with coronavirus spike peptide pools or control peptides (ViraFEST assay). Gathered ahead of the COVID-19 pandemic (2011-2018) were the CD4+ T cells of the unexposed donor. With the Oncomine TCR Beta short-read assay, DNA from cultured CD4+ T cells was sequenced. TCRdb reprocessed the PCR reads with MiXCR, giving one entry per CDR3 protein. The table includes over 4,000 distinct CDR3 sequences, 50% to 80% detected once. Their specific antigens are unknown. Material for sequencing was CD4+ T cells from blood, cultured in vitro. The receptors derive from a human donor in good health.

The DNA of the CDR3 is TGTGCCAGCAGGCCCAGCGGGGGCGATAATTCACCCCTCCACTTT. This gives the protein CASRPSGGDNSPLHF. V is TRBV6-2 or TRBV6-3 and J is TRBJ1-6; D is perhaps TRBD1 (6 bases). This CDR3 is 15 amino acids long. The V gene's germline CDR1 is MNHEY and CDR2 SVGEGT. V lost 6 bases and J lost 5, with 14 bases in between.

This chain connects TRBV20-1 to TRBJ2-2, with D tentatively TRBD2 (6 bases). Per the germline V gene, CDR1 is DFQATT and CDR2 is SNEGSKA (reference sequence). This CDR3 spans 15 amino acids. Trimming pared 1 base from V and 3 bases from J, leaving 12 bases between. CDR3 residues: CSARGQGGDTGELFF. CDR3 in DNA: TGCAGTGCTAGAGGGCAGGGAGGAGACACCGGGGAGCTGTTTTTT.

This rearrangement joins TRBV7-9 to TRBJ2-3, with 14 bases lining up with TRBD2. This CDR3 is 17 amino acids long. J lost 9 bases, V lost 1 base, and 9 bases had no gene match. Germline lookup yields CDR1 SEHNR and CDR2 FQNEAQ (reference sequence). The CDR3 DNA reads as TGTGCCAGCAGCTTAGTAACAGGACTAGCGGGAGGAGGGACGCAGTATTTT. Encoded protein: CASSLVTGLAGGGTQYF. Together with reference TRBV7-9 and TRBJ2-3, the CDR3 gives the full variable domain: DTGVSQNPRHKITKRGQNVTFRCDPISEHNRLYWYRQTLGQGPEFLTYFQNEAQLEKSRLLSDRFSAERPKGSFSTLEIQRTEQGDSAMYLCASSLVTGLAGGGTQYFGPGTRLTVL.

The rearrangement uses TRBV19 and TRBJ2-1; perhaps TRBD2 as D (6 bases). V was shortened by 0 bases and J by 4 bases, with 16 bases between the two germline ends. CDR3 length: 17 amino acids. Germline values: CDR1 LNHDA, CDR2 SQIVND (reference sequence). CDR3 amino acids: CASSIDPRLGGYNEQFF. CDR3 in DNA: TGTGCCAGTAGTATAGACCCACGACTAGGAGGGTACAATGAGCAGTTCTTC.

The rearrangement links TRBV10-1 to TRBJ2-7, with TRBD1 as a possible D gene (5 bases). The CDR3 is 11 amino acids. Between the trimmed V and J ends, which lost 7 bases and 5 bases, there was a span of 9 bases. Per the germline V gene, CDR1 is WNHNN and CDR2 is SYGVQD (reference sequence). CDR3 DNA sequence: TGCGCCAGCAACCTAGGGGACGAGCAGTACTTC. It yields the protein CASNLGDEQYF.

The chain employs TRBV7-9 and TRBJ1-1; 7 bases are shared with TRBD1. CDR3 length equals 13 residues. The V gene's germline CDR1 is SEHNR and CDR2 FQNEAQ (reference sequence). V shed 3 bases, J shed 7 bases, and the junction held 5 bases outside the gene matches. The CDR3 loop reads CASSLEGQFEAFF. CDR3 coding DNA: TGTGCCAGCAGCTTGGAGGGACAGTTTGAAGCTTTCTTT.

The chain employs TRBV12-3 or TRBV12-4 and TRBJ1-2; D not resolved. V lost 0 bases and J lost 8, with 4 bases in between. CDR3 length equals 11 residues. CDR3 loop: CASSLAAGYTF. For the CDR3, the DNA is TGTGCCAGCAGTTTAGCGGCAGGCTACACCTTC.

This sequence joins TRBV7-8 and TRBJ2-7, with 9 positions matching TRBD1. V was clipped by 5 bases and J by 5 bases; unmatched bases: 13. This CDR3 contains 16 residues. CDR1 and CDR2 (germline): SGHVS, FQNEAQ. The CDR3 loop reads CASSPQPGQGWDEQYF. The CDR3 DNA sequence: TGTGCCAGCAGCCCCCAACCGGGACAGGGATGGGACGAGCAGTACTTC.

This clonotype has more than one count but fewer than ten. V usage is TRBV2 and J usage is TRBJ1-5, with a possible D match to TRBD1 (5 bases). Germline V gives CDR1 SNHLY, CDR2 FYNNEI. The CDR3 contains 13 residues. The V end was cut by 6 bases, the J end by 4 bases, with 10 bases between. CDR3 sequence (DNA): TGTGCCAGCAGGGGGGACGCGAATCAGCCCCAGCATTTT. It is translated as CASRGDANQPQHF.

This clonotype was observed a single time. The V and J genes are TRBV27 and TRBJ2-2; 11 bases match TRBD2. The junction had 3 bases not matched to a gene; V was cut back by 2 bases and J by 4 bases. Per the germline V gene, CDR1 is MNHEY and CDR2 is SMNVEV (reference sequence). The CDR3 has 16 residues. The CDR3 region is CASSLVLAGVTGELFF. Here the CDR3 DNA reads TGTGCCAGCAGTTTAGTACTAGCGGGAGTCACCGGGGAGCTGTTTTTT.

This clonotype was found a few times. The chain couples TRBV7-9 to TRBJ2-3, with a possible D match to TRBD1 (8 bases). The CDR3 is 15 amino acids. Germline CDR1 is SEHNR and CDR2 is FQNEAQ (reference sequence). With 0 bases removed from V and 5 bases from J, the gap between germline ends came to 12 bases. The CDR3 sequence is CASSLAQGGGDTQYF. The CDR3 DNA reads TGTGCCAGCAGCTTAGCACAGGGGGGGGGAGATACGCAGTATTTT. Drawing the rest from reference TRBV7-9 and TRBJ2-3, the complete variable domain is DTGVSQNPRHKITKRGQNVTFRCDPISEHNRLYWYRQTLGQGPEFLTYFQNEAQLEKSRLLSDRFSAERPKGSFSTLEIQRTEQGDSAMYLCASSLAQGGGDTQYFGPGTRLTVL.

V and J are TRBV6-5 and TRBJ1-1, with D unresolved. Trimming took off 2 bases at V and 11 bases at J, with 9 bases between the two ends. The germline V gene encodes CDR1 MNHEY and CDR2 SVGAGI. The CDR3 is 11 amino acids. CDR3 region: CASSYPPRAFF. CDR3 nucleotide sequence: TGTGCCAGCAGTTACCCCCCTAGGGCTTTCTTT.

This rearrangement joins TRBV20-1 to TRBJ1-1; TRBD1 might be the D (5 bases). This CDR3 contains 14 residues. Germline CDR1 DFQATT, CDR2 SNEGSKA (reference sequence). Trimming shortened V by 6 bases and J by 1 base, and 15 bases separated the two germline ends. For the CDR3, the DNA is TGCAGTGCCATTAGGCAGGGCAGGAACACTGAAGCTTTCTTT. This encodes CSAIRQGRNTEAFF.

This sequence joins TRBV19 and TRBJ1-1; D perhaps matches TRBD1 (5 bases). Germline V CDR1 and CDR2: LNHDA, SQIVND (reference sequence). The CDR3 loop spans 13 amino acids. Trimming cost V 8 bases and J 2 bases, with 12 bases left between them. CDR3 sequence reads: CASGDGFNTEAFF. The CDR3 nucleotides are TGTGCCAGTGGGGACGGCTTTAACACTGAAGCTTTCTTT.

The V gene is TRBV12-3 or TRBV12-4, the J gene TRBJ1-1; D is possibly TRBD1 (5 bases). V shed 3 bases and J shed 4 bases, with 9 bases lying between them. CDR3 length: 13 amino acids. The CDR3, as DNA: TGTGCCAGCAGTTTCGCGGGGGGCACTGAAGCTTTCTTT. It is translated as CASSFAGGTEAFF.